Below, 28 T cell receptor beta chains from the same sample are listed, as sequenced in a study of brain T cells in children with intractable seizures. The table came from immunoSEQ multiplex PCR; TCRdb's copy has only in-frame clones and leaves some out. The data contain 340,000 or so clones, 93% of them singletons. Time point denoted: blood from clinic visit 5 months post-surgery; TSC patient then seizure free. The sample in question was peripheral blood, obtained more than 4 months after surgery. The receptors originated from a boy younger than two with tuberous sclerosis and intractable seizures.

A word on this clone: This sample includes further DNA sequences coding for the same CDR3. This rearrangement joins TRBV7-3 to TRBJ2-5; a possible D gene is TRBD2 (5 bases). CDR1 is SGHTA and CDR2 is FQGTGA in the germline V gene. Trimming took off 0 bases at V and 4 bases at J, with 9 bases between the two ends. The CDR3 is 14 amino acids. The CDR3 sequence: CASSLTGGGETQYF. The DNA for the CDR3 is TGTGCCAGCAGCTTAACTGGAGGAGGAGAGACCCAGTACTTC. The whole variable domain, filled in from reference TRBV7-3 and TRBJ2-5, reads GAGVSQTPSNKVTEKGKYVELRCDPISGHTALYWYRQSLGQGPEFLIYFQGTGAADDSGLPNDRFFAVRPEGSVSTLKIQRTERGDSAVYLCASSLTGGGETQYFGPGTRLLVL.

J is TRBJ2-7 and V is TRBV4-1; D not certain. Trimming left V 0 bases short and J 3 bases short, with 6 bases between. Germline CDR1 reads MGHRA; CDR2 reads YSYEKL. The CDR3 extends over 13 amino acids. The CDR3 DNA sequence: TGCGCCAGCAGCCAAGATAAATTCTACGAGCAGTACTTC. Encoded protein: CASSQDKFYEQYF.

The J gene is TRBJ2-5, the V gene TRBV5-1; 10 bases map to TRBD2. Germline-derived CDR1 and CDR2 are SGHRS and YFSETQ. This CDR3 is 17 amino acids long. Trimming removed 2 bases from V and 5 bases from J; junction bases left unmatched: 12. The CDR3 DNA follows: TGCGCCAGCAGCTTTGGCGTTAGCGGGGGGCTCGGGGAGACCCAGTACTTC. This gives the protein CASSFGVSGGLGETQYF. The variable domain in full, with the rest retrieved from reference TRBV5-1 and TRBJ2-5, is KAGVTQTPRYLIKTRGQQVTLSCSPISGHRSVSWYQQTPGQGLQFLFEYFSETQRNKGNFPGRFSGRQFSNSRSEMNVSTLELGDSALYLCASSFGVSGGLGETQYFGPGTRLLVL.

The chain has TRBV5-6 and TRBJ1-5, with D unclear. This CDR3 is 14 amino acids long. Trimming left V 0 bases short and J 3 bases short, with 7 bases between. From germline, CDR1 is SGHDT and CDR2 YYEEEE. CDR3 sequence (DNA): TGTGCCAGCAGCTTGGGGTCCACCAATCAGCCCCAGCATTTT. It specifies CASSLGSTNQPQHF.

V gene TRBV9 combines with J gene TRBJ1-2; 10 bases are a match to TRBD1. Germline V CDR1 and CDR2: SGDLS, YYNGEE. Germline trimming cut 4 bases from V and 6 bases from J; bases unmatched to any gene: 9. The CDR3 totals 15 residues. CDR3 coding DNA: TGTGCCAGCAGCCCGTTGACAGGGGGCGCCGATGGCTACACCTTC. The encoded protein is CASSPLTGGADGYTF. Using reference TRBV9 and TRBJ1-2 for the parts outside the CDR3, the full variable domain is DSGVTQTPKHLITATGQRVTLRCSPRSGDLSVYWYQQSLDQGLQFLIQYYNGEERAKGNILERFSAQQFPDLHSELNLSSLELGDSALYFCASSPLTGGADGYTFGSGTRLTVV.

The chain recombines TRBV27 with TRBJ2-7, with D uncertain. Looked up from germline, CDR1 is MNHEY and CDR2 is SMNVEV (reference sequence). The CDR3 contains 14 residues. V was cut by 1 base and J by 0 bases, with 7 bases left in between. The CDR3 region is CASSLFRGSYEQYF. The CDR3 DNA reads TGTGCCAGCAGTTTATTTAGAGGCTCCTACGAGCAGTACTTC.

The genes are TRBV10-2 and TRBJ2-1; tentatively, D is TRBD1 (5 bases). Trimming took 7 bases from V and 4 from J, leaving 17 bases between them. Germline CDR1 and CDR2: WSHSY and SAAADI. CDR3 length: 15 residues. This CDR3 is CASTSGPKGYNEQFF. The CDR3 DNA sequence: TGCGCCAGCACATCAGGCCCGAAGGGGTACAATGAGCAGTTCTTC.

The CDR3 protein is CASTLAGTTASTDTQYF. The DNA for the CDR3 is TGTGCCAGCACCTTAGCCGGGACTACCGCTAGCACAGATACGCAGTATTTT. The rearrangement links TRBV5-8 to TRBJ2-3, with 7 bases matching TRBD2. With V trimmed by 6 bases and J by 0 bases, 13 bases remained unmatched. The germline V gene encodes CDR1 SGHTS and CDR2 YDEGEE. The CDR3 loop spans 17 amino acids.

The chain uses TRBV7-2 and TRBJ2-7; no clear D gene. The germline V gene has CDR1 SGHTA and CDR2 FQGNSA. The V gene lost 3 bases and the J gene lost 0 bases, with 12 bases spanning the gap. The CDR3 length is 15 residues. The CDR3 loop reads CASSFSTGYSYEQYF. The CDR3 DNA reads TGTGCCAGCAGCTTTTCCACTGGCTACTCCTACGAGCAGTACTTC.

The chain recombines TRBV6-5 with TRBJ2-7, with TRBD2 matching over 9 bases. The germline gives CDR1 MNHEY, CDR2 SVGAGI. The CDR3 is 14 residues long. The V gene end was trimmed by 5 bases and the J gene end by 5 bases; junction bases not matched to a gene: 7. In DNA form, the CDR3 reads TGTGCCAGCAGTCCTAGCGGGAAGGAAGACGAGCAGTACTTC. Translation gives CASSPSGKEDEQYF.

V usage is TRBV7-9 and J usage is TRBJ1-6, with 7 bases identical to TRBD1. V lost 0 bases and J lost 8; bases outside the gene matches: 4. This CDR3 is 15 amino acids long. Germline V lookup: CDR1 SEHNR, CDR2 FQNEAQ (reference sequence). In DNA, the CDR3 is TGTGCCAGCAGCTTAGCGGCCGACAGGGATTCACCCCTCCACTTT. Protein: CASSLAADRDSPLHF.

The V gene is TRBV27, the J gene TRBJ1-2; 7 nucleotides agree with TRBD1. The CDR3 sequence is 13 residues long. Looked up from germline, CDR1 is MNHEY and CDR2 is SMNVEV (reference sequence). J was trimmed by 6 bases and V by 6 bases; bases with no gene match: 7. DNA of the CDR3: TGTGCCAGCAGATCCGGACAGGTTGATGGCTACACCTTC. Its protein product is CASRSGQVDGYTF.

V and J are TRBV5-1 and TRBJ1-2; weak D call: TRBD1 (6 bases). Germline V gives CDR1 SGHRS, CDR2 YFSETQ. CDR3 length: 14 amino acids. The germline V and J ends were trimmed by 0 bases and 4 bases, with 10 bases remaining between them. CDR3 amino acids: CASSLGDRPYGYTF. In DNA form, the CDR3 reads TGCGCCAGCAGCTTGGGTGACAGGCCCTATGGCTACACCTTC. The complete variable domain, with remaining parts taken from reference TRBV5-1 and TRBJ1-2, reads KAGVTQTPRYLIKTRGQQVTLSCSPISGHRSVSWYQQTPGQGLQFLFEYFSETQRNKGNFPGRFSGRQFSNSRSEMNVSTLELGDSALYLCASSLGDRPYGYTFGSGTRLTVV.

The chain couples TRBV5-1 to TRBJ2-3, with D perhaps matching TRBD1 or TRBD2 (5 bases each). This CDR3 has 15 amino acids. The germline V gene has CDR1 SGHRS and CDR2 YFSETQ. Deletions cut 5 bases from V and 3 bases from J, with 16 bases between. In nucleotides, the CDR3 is TGCGCCAGCAGTCGAGGGGAAGGTGTGACAGATACGCAGTATTTT. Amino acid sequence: CASSRGEGVTDTQYF.

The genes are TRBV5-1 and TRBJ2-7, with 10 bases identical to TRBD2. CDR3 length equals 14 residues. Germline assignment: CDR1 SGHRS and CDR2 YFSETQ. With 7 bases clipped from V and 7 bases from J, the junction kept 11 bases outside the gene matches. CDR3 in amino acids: CASAEGLSGREQYF. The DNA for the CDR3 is TGCGCCAGCGCAGAGGGGCTTAGCGGGAGGGAGCAGTACTTC.

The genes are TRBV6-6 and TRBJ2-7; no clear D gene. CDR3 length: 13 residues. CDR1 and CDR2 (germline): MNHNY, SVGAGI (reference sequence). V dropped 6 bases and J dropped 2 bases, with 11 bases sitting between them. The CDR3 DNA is TGTGCCAGCAGATACGAAGGGACCTACGAGCAGTACTTC. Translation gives CASRYEGTYEQYF.

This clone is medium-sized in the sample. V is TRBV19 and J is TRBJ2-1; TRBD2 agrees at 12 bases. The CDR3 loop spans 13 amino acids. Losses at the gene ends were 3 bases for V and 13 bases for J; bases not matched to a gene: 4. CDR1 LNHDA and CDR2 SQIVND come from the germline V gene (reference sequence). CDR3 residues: CASSILAGGPQFF. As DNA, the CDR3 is TGTGCCAGTAGTATCCTAGCGGGAGGGCCACAGTTCTTC.

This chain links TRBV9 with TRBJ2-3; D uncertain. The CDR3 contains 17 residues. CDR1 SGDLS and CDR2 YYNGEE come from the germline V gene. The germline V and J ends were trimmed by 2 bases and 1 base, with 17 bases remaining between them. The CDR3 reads CASSVGSNSFGTDTQYF. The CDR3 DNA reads TGTGCCAGCAGCGTGGGTTCTAACTCCTTCGGCACAGATACGCAGTATTTT.

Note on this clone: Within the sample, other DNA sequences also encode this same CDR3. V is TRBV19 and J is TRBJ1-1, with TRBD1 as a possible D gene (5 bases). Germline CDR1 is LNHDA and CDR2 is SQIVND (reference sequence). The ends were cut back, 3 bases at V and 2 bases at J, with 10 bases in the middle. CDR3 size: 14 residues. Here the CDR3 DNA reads TGTGCCAGTAGTATCGGGACGGCTAACACTGAAGCTTTCTTT. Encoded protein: CASSIGTANTEAFF.

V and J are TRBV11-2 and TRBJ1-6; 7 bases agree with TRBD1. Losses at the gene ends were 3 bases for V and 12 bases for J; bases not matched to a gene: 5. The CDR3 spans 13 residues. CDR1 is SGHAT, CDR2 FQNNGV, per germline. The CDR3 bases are TGTGCCAGCAGCTTTGGGACAGACAGACCCCTCCACTTT. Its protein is CASSFGTDRPLHF.

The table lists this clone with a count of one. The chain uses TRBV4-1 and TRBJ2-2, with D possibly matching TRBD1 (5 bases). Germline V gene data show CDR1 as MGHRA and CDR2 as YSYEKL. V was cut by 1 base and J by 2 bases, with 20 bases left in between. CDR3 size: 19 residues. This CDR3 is CASSQVGVMSLQNTGELFF. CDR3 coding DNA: TGCGCCAGCAGCCAAGTAGGGGTTATGAGCTTACAAAACACCGGGGAGCTGTTTTTT.

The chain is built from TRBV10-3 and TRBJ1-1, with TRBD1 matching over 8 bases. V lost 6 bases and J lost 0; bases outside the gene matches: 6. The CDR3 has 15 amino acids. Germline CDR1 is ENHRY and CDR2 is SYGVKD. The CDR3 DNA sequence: TGTGCCATCAGACGGACAGGGCCTATGAACACTGAAGCTTTCTTT. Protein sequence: CAIRRTGPMNTEAFF.

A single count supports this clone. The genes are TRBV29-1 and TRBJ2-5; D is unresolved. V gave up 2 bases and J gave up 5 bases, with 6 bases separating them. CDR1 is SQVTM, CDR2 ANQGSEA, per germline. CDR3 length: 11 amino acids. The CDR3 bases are TGCAGCGTTGAAAGAACGGAGACCCAGTACTTC. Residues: CSVERTETQYF.

CDR3 in amino acids: CASSTSGLTEAFF. The CDR3 DNA follows: TGTGCCAGCAGTACCTCGGGGTTAACTGAAGCTTTCTTT. The rearrangement uses TRBV6-5 and TRBJ1-1; D is uncertain. Germline values: CDR1 MNHEY, CDR2 SVGAGI. This CDR3 spans 13 amino acids. V gave up 5 bases and J gave up 5 bases, with 12 bases separating them.

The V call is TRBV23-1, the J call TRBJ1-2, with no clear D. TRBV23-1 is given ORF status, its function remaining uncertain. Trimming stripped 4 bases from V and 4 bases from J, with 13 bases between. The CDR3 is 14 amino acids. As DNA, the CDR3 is TGCGCCAGCAGTCTGTGGTCGGGTCTCTATGGCTACACCTTC. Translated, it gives CASSLWSGLYGYTF.

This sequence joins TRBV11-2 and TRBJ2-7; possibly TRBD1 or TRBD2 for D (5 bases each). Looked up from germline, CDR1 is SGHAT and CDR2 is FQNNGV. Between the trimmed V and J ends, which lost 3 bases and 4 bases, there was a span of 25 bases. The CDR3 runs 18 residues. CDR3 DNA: TGTGCCAGCAGCTTCTCGGGCTGGGACCTCCCTACGGAGTACGAGCAGTACTTC. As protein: CASSFSGWDLPTEYEQYF.

This chain's CDR3 is CASSQGGGELFF. The CDR3 bases are TGCGCCAGCAGCCAAGGGGGCGGGGAGCTGTTTTTT. The chain uses TRBV4-1 and TRBJ2-2; D call uncertain. CDR1 is MGHRA, CDR2 YSYEKL, per germline. The CDR3 extends over 12 amino acids. V lost 1 base and J lost 7, with 4 bases in between.

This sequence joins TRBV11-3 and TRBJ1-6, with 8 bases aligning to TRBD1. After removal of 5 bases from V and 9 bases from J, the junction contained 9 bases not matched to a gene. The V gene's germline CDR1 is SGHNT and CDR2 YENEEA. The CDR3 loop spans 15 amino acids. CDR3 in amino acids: CASSRGQGVGSPLHF. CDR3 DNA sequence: TGTGCCAGCAGCCGTGGACAGGGAGTAGGTTCACCCCTCCACTTT.